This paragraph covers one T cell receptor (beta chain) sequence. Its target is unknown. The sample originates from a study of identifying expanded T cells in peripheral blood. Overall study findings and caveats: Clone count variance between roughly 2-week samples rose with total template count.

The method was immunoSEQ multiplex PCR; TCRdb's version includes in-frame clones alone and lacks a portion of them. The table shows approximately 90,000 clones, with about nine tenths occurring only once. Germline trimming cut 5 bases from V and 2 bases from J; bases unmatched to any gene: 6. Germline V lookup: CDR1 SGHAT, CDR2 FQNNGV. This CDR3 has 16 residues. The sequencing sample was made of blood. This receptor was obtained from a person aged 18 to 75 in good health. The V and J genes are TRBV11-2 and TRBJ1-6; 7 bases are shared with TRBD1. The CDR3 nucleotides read TGTGCCAGCAGCCTGACGACAGGGACCTATAATTCACCCCTCCACTTT. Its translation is CASSLTTGTYNSPLHF.